This TCR beta chain was captured by sequencing in a study of cytomegalovirus exposure and HLA in healthy donors. In the case of this clone: Antigen: not known.

The study ran its PCR with 60 Vbeta and 13 Jbeta primers. Using immunoSEQ multiplex PCR, the repertoire was profiled, and TCRdb retains in-frame clones only, with some absent. The sample records 85,000 to 120,000 clones, roughly 80% being singletons. CDR1 is LGHNA and CDR2 is YSLEER in the germline V gene. The CDR3 runs 16 residues. Trimming at V came to 3 bases and at J to 8 bases, leaving 9 bases not matched to a gene. Regarding the study as a whole: TCR beta V segments were, for the most part, productive about 87% or about 30% of the time in an earlier analysis.

The source material was PBMCs. The clonotype was recovered from a man aged 60-69 years in good health and CMV-seronegative. The chain uses TRBV4-3 and TRBJ1-4, with 10 bases matching TRBD1. The DNA of the CDR3 is TGCGCCAGCAGCCAGGGCGGACAGGGGGATTTGGAAAAACTGTTTTTT. Protein sequence: CASSQGGQGDLEKLFF.